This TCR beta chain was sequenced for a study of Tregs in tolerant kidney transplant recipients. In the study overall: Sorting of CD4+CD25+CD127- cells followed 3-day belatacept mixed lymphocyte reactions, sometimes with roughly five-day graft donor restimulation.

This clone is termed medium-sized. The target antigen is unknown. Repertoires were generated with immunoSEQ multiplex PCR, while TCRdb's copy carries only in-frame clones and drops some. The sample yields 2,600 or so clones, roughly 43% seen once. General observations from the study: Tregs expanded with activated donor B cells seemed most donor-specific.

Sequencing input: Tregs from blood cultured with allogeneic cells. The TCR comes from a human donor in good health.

The CDR3 spells CASSLGPRGFTF. For the CDR3, the DNA is TGTGCCAGCAGCTTAGGGCCTCGGGGGTTCACCTTC. This chain connects TRBV7-9 to TRBJ1-2, with D possibly being TRBD1 (5 bases). The CDR3 has 12 amino acids. V lost 1 base and J lost 13, with 13 bases in between. Germline V lookup: CDR1 SEHNR, CDR2 FQNEAQ (reference sequence).